This passage covers 10 T cell receptor beta chains from one sample sequenced in a study of cytomegalovirus exposure and HLA in healthy donors. PCR was performed using 60 Vbeta and 13 Jbeta primers. This table comes from immunoSEQ multiplex PCR, and its TCRdb copy is limited to in-frame clones, with some not included. The table lists under 140,000 clones, nearly 80% of them singletons. Sequencing used PBMCs. The source is a woman in her twenties or thirties in good health and CMV-seronegative.

The J gene is TRBJ2-7, the V gene TRBV11-1, with 11 bases lining up with TRBD2. The CDR3 is 15 amino acids. V was clipped by 5 bases and J by 5 bases; unmatched bases: 8. Germline V CDR1 and CDR2: SGHAT, FQDESV (reference sequence). The CDR3 region is CASSPLAGGYDEQYF. DNA of the CDR3: TGTGCCAGCAGCCCTCTAGCGGGAGGATACGACGAGCAGTACTTC.

The chain links TRBV9 to TRBJ1-3; 8 nucleotides agree with TRBD1. CDR1 is SGDLS and CDR2 is YYNGEE in the germline V gene. V lost 4 bases and J lost 4; bases outside the gene matches: 13. The CDR3 is 17 amino acids. The CDR3, as DNA: TGTGCCAGCAGCTCCAGAGGTCAGGGGGCGGGAGGAAACACCATATATTTT. It yields the protein CASSSRGQGAGGNTIYF.

The sample holds a few counts of this clone. The gene calls are TRBV28 and TRBJ1-2, with D perhaps TRBD1 (6 bases). Germline V gives CDR1 MDHEN, CDR2 SYDVKM. The CDR3 runs to 14 residues. V lost 3 bases, J lost 7 bases, and 15 bases lay in between. The CDR3 spells CASSFSGTHGGYTF. CDR3 in DNA: TGTGCCAGCAGTTTCTCCGGGACACACGGTGGCTACACCTTC.

The rearrangement uses TRBV27 and TRBJ2-3; TRBD2 is a possible D gene (6 bases). The CDR3 extends over 12 amino acids. Germline CDR1 MNHEY, CDR2 SMNVEV (reference sequence). Trimming pared 2 bases from V and 6 bases from J, leaving 6 bases between. The CDR3 bases are TGTGCCAGCAGTTTACGGGGGGATACGCAGTATTTT. It codes for CASSLRGDTQYF.

V usage is TRBV28 and J usage is TRBJ1-2; 11 bases are shared with TRBD1. The CDR3 contains 17 residues. CDR1 MDHEN and CDR2 SYDVKM come from the germline V gene. Germline trimming cut 2 bases from V and 3 bases from J; bases unmatched to any gene: 8. CDR3 loop: CASSLGTGGTRDYGYTF. The DNA for the CDR3 is TGTGCCAGCAGTTTAGGGACAGGGGGAACTAGGGACTATGGCTACACCTTC.

Comment on this clone: Other DNA sequences from this sample encode an identical CDR3 as well. The chain has TRBV2 and TRBJ2-7; maybe TRBD2 (6 bases). The germline V and J ends were trimmed by 6 bases and 3 bases, with 6 bases remaining between them. The V gene's germline CDR1 is SNHLY and CDR2 FYNNEI. The CDR3 covers 11 residues. CDR3 nucleotide sequence: TGTGCCAGCAGGGACTACTACGAGCAGTACTTC. Translated, it gives CASRDYYEQYF.

The CDR3 here is CAIKPGQGAPDSPLHF. The CDR3, as DNA: TGTGCCATCAAACCGGGACAGGGGGCTCCTGATTCACCCCTCCACTTT. The gene calls are TRBV10-3 and TRBJ1-6; 12 bases are a match to TRBD1. The germline V gene encodes CDR1 ENHRY and CDR2 SYGVKD. Losses at the gene ends were 7 bases for V and 8 bases for J; bases not matched to a gene: 9. The CDR3 loop spans 16 amino acids.

The chain is built from TRBV28 and TRBJ1-2; TRBD1 is a possible D gene (5 bases). Trimming took 3 bases from V and 8 from J, leaving 10 bases between them. This CDR3 has 12 residues. In germline, CDR1 is MDHEN, CDR2 SYDVKM. The CDR3 region is CASSFLGVGYTF. CDR3 nucleotides: TGTGCCAGCAGTTTTTTAGGGGTCGGCTACACCTTC.

The chain uses TRBV9 and TRBJ1-1, with TRBD1 matching over 9 bases. Trimming cost V 7 bases and J 1 base; bases outside gene matches: 5. The CDR3 spans 14 residues. From germline, CDR1 is SGDLS and CDR2 YYNGEE. Here the CDR3 DNA reads TGTGCCAGCGGGACAGGGTTCACGAACACTGAAGCTTTCTTT. Translated, it gives CASGTGFTNTEAFF.

The rearrangement uses TRBV30 and TRBJ2-7; 9 bases line up with TRBD2. V gave up 0 bases and J gave up 2 bases; unmatched junction bases: 11. This CDR3 has 17 amino acids. From germline, CDR1 is GTSNPN and CDR2 SVGIG (reference sequence). CDR3 amino acids: CAWSVRGAGGKTYEQYF. The CDR3 region has the DNA TGTGCCTGGAGTGTACGGGGGGCGGGAGGGAAGACCTACGAGCAGTACTTC.